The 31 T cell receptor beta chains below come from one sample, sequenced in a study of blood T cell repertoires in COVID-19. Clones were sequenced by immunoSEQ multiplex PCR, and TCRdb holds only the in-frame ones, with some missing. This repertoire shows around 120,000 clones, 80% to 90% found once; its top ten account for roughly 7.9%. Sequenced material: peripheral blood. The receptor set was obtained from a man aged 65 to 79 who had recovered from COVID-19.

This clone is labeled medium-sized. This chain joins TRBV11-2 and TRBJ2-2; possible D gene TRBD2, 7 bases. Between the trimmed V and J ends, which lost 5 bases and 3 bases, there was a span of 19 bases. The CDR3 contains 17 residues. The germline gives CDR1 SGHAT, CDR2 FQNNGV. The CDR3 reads CASSTPEGGVYTGELFF. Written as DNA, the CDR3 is TGTGCCAGCAGCACCCCGGAAGGGGGGGTCTACACCGGGGAGCTGTTTTTT. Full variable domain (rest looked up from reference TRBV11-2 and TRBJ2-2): EAGVAQSPRYKIIEKRQSVAFWCNPISGHATLYWYQQILGQGPKLLIQFQNNGVVDDSQLPKDRFSAERLKGVDSTLKIQPAKLEDSAVYLCASSTPEGGVYTGELFFGEGSRLTVL.

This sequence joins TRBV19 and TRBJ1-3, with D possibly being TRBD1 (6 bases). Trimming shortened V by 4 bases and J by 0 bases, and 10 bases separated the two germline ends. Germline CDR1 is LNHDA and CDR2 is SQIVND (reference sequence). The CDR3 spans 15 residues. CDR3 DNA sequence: TGTGCCAGTAGTAGGGGCAGGGGCTCTGGAAACACCATATATTTT. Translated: CASSRGRGSGNTIYF.

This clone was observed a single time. The CDR3 region has the DNA TGCGCCAGCAGTCAATCGAGGTTCAAGGCGGTGAACACTGAAGCTTTCTTT. Amino acid sequence: CASSQSRFKAVNTEAFF. The chain links TRBV23-1 to TRBJ1-1; no reliable D call. TRBV23-1 is assigned to the ORF class and has an uncertain function. The CDR3 spans 17 residues. Trimming removed 0 bases at V and 0 bases at J, with 14 bases between.

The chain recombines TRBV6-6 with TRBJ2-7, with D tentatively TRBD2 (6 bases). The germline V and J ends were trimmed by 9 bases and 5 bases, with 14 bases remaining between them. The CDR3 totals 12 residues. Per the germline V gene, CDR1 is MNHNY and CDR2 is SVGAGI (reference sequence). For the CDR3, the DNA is TGTGCCAGTGGAGGGACCGCCAACGAGCAGTACTTC. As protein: CASGGTANEQYF.

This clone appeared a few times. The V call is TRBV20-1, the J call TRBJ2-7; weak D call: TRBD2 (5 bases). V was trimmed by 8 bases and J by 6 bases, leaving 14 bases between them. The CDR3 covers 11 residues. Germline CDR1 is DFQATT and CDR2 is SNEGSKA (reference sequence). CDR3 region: CSFGSPTEQYF. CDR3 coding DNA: TGCAGTTTTGGGAGTCCTACCGAGCAGTACTTC.

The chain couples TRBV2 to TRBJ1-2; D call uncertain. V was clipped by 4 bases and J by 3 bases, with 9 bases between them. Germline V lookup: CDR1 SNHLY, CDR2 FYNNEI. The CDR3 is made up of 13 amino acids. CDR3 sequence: CASSANSYYGYTF. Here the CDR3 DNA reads TGTGCCAGCAGTGCTAACAGCTACTATGGCTACACCTTC.

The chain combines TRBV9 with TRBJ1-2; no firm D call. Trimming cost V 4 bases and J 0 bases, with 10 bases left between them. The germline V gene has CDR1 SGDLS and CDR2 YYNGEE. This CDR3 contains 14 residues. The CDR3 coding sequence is TGTGCCAGCAGCCCGACACCGACTAACTATGGCTACACCTTC. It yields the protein CASSPTPTNYGYTF.

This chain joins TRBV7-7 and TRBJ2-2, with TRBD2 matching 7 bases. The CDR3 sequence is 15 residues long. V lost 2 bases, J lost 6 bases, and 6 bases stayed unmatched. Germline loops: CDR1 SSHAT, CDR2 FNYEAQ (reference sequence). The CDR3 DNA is TGTGCCAGCAGCTTATCGGGCGGGGGTTCCGGGGAGCTGTTTTTT. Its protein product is CASSLSGGGSGELFF. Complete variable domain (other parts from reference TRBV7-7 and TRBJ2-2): GAGVSQSPRYKVTKRGQDVTLRCDPISSHATLYWYQQALGQGPEFLTYFNYEAQPDKSGLPSDRFSAERPEGSISTLTIQRTEQRDSAMYRCASSLSGGGSGELFFGEGSRLTVL.

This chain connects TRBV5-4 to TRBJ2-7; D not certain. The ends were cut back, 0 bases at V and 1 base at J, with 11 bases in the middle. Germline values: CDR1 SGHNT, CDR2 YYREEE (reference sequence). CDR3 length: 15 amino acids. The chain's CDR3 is CASSLVGTQSYEQYF. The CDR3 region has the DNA TGTGCCAGCAGCTTGGTGGGCACCCAGTCCTACGAGCAGTACTTC.

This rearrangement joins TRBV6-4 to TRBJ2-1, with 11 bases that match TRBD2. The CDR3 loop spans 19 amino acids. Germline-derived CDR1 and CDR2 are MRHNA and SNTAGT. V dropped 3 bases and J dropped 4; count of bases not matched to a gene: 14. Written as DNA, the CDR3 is TGTGCCAGCAGTGATACCTCCCTTACTAGCGGGGGTTCTTACAATGAGCAGTTCTTC. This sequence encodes CASSDTSLTSGGSYNEQFF.

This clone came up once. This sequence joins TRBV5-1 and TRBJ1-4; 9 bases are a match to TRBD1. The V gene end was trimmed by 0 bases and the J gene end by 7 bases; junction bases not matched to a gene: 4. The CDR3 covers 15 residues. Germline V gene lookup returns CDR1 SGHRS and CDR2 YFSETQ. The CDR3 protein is CASSLEGTGSEKLFF. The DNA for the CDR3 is TGCGCCAGCAGCTTGGAAGGGACAGGGAGTGAAAAACTGTTTTTT.

The CDR3 loop reads CASSLGHGSLYEQYF. The CDR3 nucleotides read TGTGCCAGCAGCCTAGGCCACGGGAGTCTCTACGAGCAGTACTTC. The chain recombines TRBV7-2 with TRBJ2-7, with D possibly TRBD2 on 6 matching bases. Germline V gene sequence: CDR1 SGHTA, CDR2 FQGNSA. The CDR3 extends over 15 amino acids. The V end lost 5 bases, the J end lost 3 bases, and 17 bases lay between the germline ends.

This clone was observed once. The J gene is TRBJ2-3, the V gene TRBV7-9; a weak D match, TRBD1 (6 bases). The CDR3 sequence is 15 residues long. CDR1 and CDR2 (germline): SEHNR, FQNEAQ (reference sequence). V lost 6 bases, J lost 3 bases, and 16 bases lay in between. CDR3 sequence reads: CASSVQGPGTDTQYF. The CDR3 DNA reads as TGTGCCAGCAGTGTCCAGGGGCCAGGTACAGATACGCAGTATTTT.

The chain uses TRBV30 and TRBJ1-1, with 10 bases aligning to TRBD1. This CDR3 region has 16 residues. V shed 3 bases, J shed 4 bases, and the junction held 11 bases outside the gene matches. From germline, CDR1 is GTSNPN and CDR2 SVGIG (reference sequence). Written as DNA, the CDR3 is TGTGCCTGGAGGACTGGGACAGGGGCCTCGAGCACTGAAGCTTTCTTT. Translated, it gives CAWRTGTGASSTEAFF. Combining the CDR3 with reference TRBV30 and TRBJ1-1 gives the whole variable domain SQTIHQWPATLVQPVGSPLSLECTVEGTSNPNLYWYRQAAGRGLQLLFYSVGIGQISSEVPQNLSASRPQDRQFILSSKKLLLSDSGFYLCAWRTGTGASSTEAFFGQGTRLTVV.

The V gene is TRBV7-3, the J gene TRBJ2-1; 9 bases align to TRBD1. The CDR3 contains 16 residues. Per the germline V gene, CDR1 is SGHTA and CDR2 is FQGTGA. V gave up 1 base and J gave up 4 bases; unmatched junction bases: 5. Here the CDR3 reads CASSLMGTGIYNEQFF. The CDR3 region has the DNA TGTGCCAGCAGCTTAATGGGGACAGGGATTTACAATGAGCAGTTCTTC.

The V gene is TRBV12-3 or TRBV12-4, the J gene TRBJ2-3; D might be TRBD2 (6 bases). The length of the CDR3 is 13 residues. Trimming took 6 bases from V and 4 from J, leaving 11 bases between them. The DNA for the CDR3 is TGTGCCAGCAGCTTACCGGGGGCAGATACGCAGTATTTT. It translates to CASSLPGADTQYF.

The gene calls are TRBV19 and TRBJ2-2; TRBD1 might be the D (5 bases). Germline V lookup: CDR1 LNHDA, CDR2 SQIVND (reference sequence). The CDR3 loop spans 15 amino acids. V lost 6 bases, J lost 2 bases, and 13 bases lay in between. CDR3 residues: CASSPWGGNTGELFF. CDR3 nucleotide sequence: TGTGCCAGTAGCCCCTGGGGCGGAAACACCGGGGAGCTGTTTTTT.

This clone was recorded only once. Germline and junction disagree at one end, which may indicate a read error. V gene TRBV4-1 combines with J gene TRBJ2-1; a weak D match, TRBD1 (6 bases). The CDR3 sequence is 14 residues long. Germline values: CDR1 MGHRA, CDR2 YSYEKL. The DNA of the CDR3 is TGCGCCAGCCGCCAAGAAAGGACAGTAGGTGAGCAGTTCTTC. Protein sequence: CASRQERTVGEQFF.

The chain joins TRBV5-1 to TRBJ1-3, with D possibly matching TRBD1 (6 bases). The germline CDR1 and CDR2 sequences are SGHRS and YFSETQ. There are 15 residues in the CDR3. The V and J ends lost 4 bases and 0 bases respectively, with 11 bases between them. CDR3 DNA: TGCGCCAGCAGCGTGGGAGGGGGCTCTGGAAACACCATATATTTT. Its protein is CASSVGGGSGNTIYF.

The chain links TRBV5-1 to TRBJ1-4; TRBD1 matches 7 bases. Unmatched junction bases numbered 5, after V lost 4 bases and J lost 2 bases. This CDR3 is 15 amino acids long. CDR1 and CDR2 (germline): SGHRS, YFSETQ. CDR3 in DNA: TGCGCCAGCAGCCCGACACAGGGGACTAATGAAAAACTGTTTTTT. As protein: CASSPTQGTNEKLFF.

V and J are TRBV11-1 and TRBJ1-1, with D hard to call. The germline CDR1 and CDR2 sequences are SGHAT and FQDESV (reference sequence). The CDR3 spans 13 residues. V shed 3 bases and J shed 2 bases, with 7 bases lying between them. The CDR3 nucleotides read TGTGCCAGCAGCTTCTTAGTAAACACTGAAGCTTTCTTT. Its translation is CASSFLVNTEAFF.

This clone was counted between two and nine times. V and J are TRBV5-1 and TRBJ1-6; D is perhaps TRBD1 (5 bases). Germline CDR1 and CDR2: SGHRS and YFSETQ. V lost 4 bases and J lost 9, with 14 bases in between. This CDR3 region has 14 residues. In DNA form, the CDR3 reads TGCGCCAGCAGCCTCGACAGCATGGGTTCACCCCTCCACTTT. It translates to CASSLDSMGSPLHF.

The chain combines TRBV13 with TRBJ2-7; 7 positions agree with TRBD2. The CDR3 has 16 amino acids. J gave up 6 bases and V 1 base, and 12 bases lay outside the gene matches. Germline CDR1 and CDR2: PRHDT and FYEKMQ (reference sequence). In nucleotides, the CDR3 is TGTGCCAGCAGCTTAGAGCGGGCGGGAGAGGGAATCGAGCAGTACTTC. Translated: CASSLERAGEGIEQYF.

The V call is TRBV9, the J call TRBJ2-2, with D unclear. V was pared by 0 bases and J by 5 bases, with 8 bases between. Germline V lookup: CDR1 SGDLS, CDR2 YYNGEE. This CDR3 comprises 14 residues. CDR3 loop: CASSVEPRTGELFF. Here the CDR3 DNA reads TGTGCCAGCAGCGTAGAGCCTCGAACCGGGGAGCTGTTTTTT.

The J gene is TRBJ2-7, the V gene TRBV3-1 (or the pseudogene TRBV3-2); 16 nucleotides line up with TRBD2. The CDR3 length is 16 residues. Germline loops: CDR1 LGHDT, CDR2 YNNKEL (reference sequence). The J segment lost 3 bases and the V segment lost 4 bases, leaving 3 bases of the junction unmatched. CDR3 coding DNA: TGTGCCAGCAGCCTGGGACTAGCGGGGGGGTTCTACGAGCAGTACTTC. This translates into CASSLGLAGGFYEQYF.

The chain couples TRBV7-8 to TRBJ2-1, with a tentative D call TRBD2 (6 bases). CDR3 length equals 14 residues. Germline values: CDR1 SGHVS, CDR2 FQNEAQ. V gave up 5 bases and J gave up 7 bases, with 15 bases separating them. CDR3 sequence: CASSHGGARNEQFF. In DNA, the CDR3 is TGTGCCAGCAGCCATGGAGGGGCACGGAATGAGCAGTTCTTC.

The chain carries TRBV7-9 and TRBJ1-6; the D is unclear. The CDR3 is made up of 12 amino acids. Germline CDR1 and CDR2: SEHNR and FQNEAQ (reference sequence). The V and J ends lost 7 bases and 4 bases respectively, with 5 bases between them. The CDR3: CASTLYNSPLHF. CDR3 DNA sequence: TGTGCCAGCACCCTATATAATTCACCCCTCCACTTT.

The CDR3 reads CASSDRGLYDTQYF. In nucleotides, the CDR3 is TGTGCCAGCAGTGACAGGGGATTATACGATACGCAGTATTTT. The V and J genes are TRBV6-1 and TRBJ2-3; the D gene is possibly TRBD1 (6 bases). Per germline, CDR1 MNHNS and CDR2 SASEGT. The CDR3 length is 14 residues. V was trimmed by 3 bases and J by 6 bases, leaving 13 bases between them.

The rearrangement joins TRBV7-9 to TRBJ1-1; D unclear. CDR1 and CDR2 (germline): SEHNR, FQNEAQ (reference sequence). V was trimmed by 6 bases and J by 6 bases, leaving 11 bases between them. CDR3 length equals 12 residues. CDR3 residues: CASRGWEAEAFF. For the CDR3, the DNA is TGTGCCAGCAGAGGGTGGGAGGCTGAAGCTTTCTTT.

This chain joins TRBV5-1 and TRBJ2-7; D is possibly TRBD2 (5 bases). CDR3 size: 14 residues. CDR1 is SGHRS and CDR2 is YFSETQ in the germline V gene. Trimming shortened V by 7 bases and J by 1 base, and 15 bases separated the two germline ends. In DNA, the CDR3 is TGCGCCAGCGGTCGGGATATACCTTCCTACGAGCAGTACTTC. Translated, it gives CASGRDIPSYEQYF.

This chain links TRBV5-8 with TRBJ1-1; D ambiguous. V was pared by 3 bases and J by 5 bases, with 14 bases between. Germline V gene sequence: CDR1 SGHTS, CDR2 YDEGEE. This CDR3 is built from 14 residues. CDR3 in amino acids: CASSWPSRETEAFF. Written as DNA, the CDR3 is TGTGCCAGCAGCTGGCCCTCGAGGGAGACTGAAGCTTTCTTT.